This TCR beta chain is drawn from a study of memory CD4+ T cells and cytomegalovirus serostatus. Study details: Of the healthy Belgian adults, several were CMV seropositive and about 24 seronegative.

As originally analysed: After removing out-of-frame reads, millions of distinct TCRbeta sequences remained. The method was immunoSEQ multiplex PCR; TCRdb's version includes in-frame clones alone and lacks a portion of them. V, J and clone size derive from that table, while D and trimming were established from the DNA sequence. The sample contains 84,000 or so clones, 80% of which appear only once. Single viable CD3+CD4+CD8-CD45RO+ cells were sorted as the memory CD4+ T cells. Germline V gives CDR1 SGDLS, CDR2 YYNGEE. The CDR3 runs to 12 residues. V shed 4 bases and J shed 0 bases, with 5 bases lying between them.

Sequencing was carried out using memory CD4+ T cells from blood. The TCR was taken from an adult in good health and CMV-seronegative. The chain uses TRBV9 and TRBJ2-7; D is unresolved. CDR3 bases: TGTGCCAGCAGCCGCAACTCCTACGAGCAGTACTTC. The encoded protein is CASSRNSYEQYF.